The 2 T cell receptor beta chains below all came from one sample that was sequenced in a study of CD8+CD57+ T cells in acquired aplastic anemia (dated by TCRdb to the late 2010s). Sequencing relied on an Illumina HiSeq 2000. Genomic DNA was used as template for profiling of TCR beta VDJ combinations and CDR3 sequences. The public reads were reanalyzed by TCRdb: fastp trimming at Q25, MiXCR alignment, in-frame beta chains only. One record per CDR3 amino acid sequence lists the most common genes and DNA. The sample table lists a few hundred thousand distinct CDR3 sequences, around 72% of them with a count of one. The ten biggest clones cover 4% of the sample. Input material: sorted CD4+, CD8+, or CD8+CD57+ T cells (not recorded which) from PBMCs. Every receptor here comes from a human donor in good health, serving as a control.

As concerns this clonotype: Relative to the germline gene, one junction end is altered; a read error may explain this. The chain employs TRBV5-8 and TRBJ2-5; TRBD2 matches at 8 bases. The J call may be mistaken, given a closer DNA end match to TRBJ2-1. Germline assignment: CDR1 SGHTS and CDR2 YDEGEE. The CDR3 extends over 14 amino acids. The DNA for the CDR3 is TGCGCCAGCGGTCGGGAGGGACTTTACAATGAGCAGTTCTTC. Translated, it gives CASGREGLYNEQFF.

This clonotype has ten or more counts. The chain combines TRBV7-2 with TRBJ1-2; D not resolved. Per the germline V gene, CDR1 is SGHTA and CDR2 is FQGNSA. V lost 7 bases to trimming and J lost 8 bases, with 23 bases between them. This CDR3 is 15 amino acids long. This CDR3 is CASTLTFPGYSGYTF. CDR3 DNA sequence: TGTGCCAGCACCCTGACCTTTCCCGGATATTCAGGCTACACCTTC.